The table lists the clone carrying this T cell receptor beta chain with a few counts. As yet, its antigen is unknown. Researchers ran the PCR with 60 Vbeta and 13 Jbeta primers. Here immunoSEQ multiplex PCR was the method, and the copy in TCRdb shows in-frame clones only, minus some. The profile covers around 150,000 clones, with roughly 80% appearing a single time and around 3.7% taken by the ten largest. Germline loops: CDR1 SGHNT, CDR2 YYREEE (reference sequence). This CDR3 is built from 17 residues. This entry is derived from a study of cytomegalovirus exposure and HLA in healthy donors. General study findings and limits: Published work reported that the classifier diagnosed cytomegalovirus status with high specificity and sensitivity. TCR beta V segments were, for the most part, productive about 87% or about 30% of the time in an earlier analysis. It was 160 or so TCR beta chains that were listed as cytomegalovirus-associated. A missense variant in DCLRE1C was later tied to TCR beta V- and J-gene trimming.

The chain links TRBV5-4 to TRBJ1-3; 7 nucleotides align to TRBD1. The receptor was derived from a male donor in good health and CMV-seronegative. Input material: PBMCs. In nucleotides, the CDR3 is TGTGCAGCAGGACAGGATTCATTTCTCAACTCTGGAAACACCATATATTTT. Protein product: CAAGQDSFLNSGNTIYF.